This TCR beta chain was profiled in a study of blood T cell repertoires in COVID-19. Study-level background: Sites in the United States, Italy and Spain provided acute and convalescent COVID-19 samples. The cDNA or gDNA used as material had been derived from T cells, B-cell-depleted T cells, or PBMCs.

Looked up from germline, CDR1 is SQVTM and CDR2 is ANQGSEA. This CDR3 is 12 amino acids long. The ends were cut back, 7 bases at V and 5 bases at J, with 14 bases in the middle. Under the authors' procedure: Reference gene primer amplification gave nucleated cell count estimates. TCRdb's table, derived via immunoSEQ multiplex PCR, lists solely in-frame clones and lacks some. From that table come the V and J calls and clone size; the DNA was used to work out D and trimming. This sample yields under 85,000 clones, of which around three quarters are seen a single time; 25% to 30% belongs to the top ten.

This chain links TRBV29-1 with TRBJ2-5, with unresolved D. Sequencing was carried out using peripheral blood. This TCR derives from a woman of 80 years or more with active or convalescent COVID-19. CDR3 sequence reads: CSATVQMETQYF. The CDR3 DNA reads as TGCAGCGCAACGGTACAGATGGAGACCCAGTACTTC.